The TCR beta chain described here comes from a study of T-cell reconstitution after alpha-beta-depleted transplantation in children. Overall study results and limits: For some patients, TCRbeta diversity was high at day 60 because of recipient T cells and thymic progenitors that survived. After one year, T-cell counts and TCRbeta diversity mostly came from new T cells.

On this clonotype: Its antigen is still unknown.

Unique molecular identifiers tagged the TCRbeta library. TCRdb called the PCR reads again in MiXCR, with one record for every CDR3 protein. The repertoire holds about 980,000 distinct CDR3 sequences, with around 30% as singletons. The source is a boy under three years old who had a stem cell transplant for SCID, so the T cells may come from the graft donor. Material: PBMCs, mostly from graft donor cells, obtained 360 days after TCRalphabeta/CD19-depleted stem cell transplant.

CDR3 loop: CASRRGAKNIQYF. The DNA of the CDR3 is TGTGCCAGCAGACGGGGAGCCAAAAACATTCAGTACTTC. The chain is built from TRBV21-1 and TRBJ2-4. TRBV21-1 is annotated as a pseudogene. The CDR3 runs 13 residues.